A selection of T cell receptor beta chains follows, all from one sample in a study of blood T cell repertoires in COVID-19. The repertoire was sequenced with immunoSEQ multiplex PCR; TCRdb's copy has only in-frame clones and lacks some. The table records about 270,000 clones, 81% of them present only once. The sequenced sample consisted of peripheral blood. The source is a woman aged 60-70 years with active or convalescent COVID-19. CDR3s include the opening cysteine and the closing phenylalanine or tryptophan. The order of the fields is V gene, D gene, clone size, J gene, CDR3 DNA, CDR3 protein. The D gene is left open where the match is weak. Size values are once, few and many counts, or a class for expanded clones, and some rows have none.

v_gene: TRBV19; d_gene: TRBD2; abundance: -; j_gene: TRBJ2-2; CDR3nt: TGTGCCAGTAGTCGACTAGCGGGGGGGAACACCGGGGAGCTGTTTTTT; CDR3aa: CASSRLAGGNTGELFF
v_gene: TRBV4-2; d_gene: TRBD1; abundance: few; j_gene: TRBJ1-1; CDR3nt: TGTGCCAGCAGCCGAGGGACAGGGTACGAACCCCCCATGAACACTGAAGCTTTCTTT; CDR3aa: CASSRGTGYEPPMNTEAFF
v_gene: TRBV5-6; d_gene: TRBD1; abundance: -; j_gene: TRBJ2-5; CDR3nt: TGTGCCAGCAGCCTATCTCAGGGGGTTGGGACCCAGTACTTC; CDR3aa: CASSLSQGVGTQYF
v_gene: TRBV11-2; d_gene: TRBD1; abundance: -; j_gene: TRBJ2-1; CDR3nt: TGTGCCAGCAGCTTAGGTGGGGACAGGGAGGAGCAGTTCTTC; CDR3aa: CASSLGGDREEQFF
v_gene: TRBV20-1; d_gene: -; abundance: -; j_gene: TRBJ1-1; CDR3nt: TGCAGTGCTAGGCGGGACGGTGAAGCTTTCTTT; CDR3aa: CSARRDGEAFF
v_gene: TRBV7-9; d_gene: TRBD1; abundance: -; j_gene: TRBJ1-6; CDR3nt: TGTGCCAGCAGCCCAGGGACAGGGCTTAGCTCACCCCTCCACTTT; CDR3aa: CASSPGTGLSSPLHF
v_gene: TRBV3-1/TRBV3-2; d_gene: -; abundance: -; j_gene: TRBJ1-5; CDR3nt: TGTGCCAGCAGCCAAGGATCACAGGCCAGCAATCAGCCCCAGCATTTT; CDR3aa: CASSQGSQASNQPQHF
v_gene: TRBV19; d_gene: -; abundance: -; j_gene: TRBJ1-2; CDR3nt: TGTGCCAGTAGTAAAACCCAGACAGCAGGCTACACCTTC; CDR3aa: CASSKTQTAGYTF
v_gene: TRBV6-2/TRBV6-3; d_gene: TRBD1; abundance: -; j_gene: TRBJ2-7; CDR3nt: TGTGCCAGCAGCAGAACAGGGGCCTCCTACGAGCAGTACTTC; CDR3aa: CASSRTGASYEQYF
v_gene: TRBV3-1/TRBV3-2; d_gene: -; abundance: -; j_gene: TRBJ2-1; CDR3nt: TGTGCCAGCAGCTTACGCACAGGGAACAATGAGCAGTTCTTC; CDR3aa: CASSLRTGNNEQFF
v_gene: TRBV28; d_gene: -; abundance: few; j_gene: TRBJ1-6; CDR3nt: TGTGCCAGCAGTTTGGCCAGGGGTAATTCACCCCTCCACTTT; CDR3aa: CASSLARGNSPLHF
v_gene: TRBV7-9; d_gene: -; abundance: -; j_gene: TRBJ2-7; CDR3nt: TGTGCCAGCAGCAATTCAGGGCGATCCGGGGGCGAGCAGTACTTC; CDR3aa: CASSNSGRSGGEQYF
v_gene: TRBV18; d_gene: -; abundance: -; j_gene: TRBJ2-7; CDR3nt: TGTGCCAGCTCACCTGAAGCTTACGAGCAGTACTTC; CDR3aa: CASSPEAYEQYF
v_gene: TRBV5-1; d_gene: -; abundance: few; j_gene: TRBJ1-1; CDR3nt: TGCGCCAGCAGCTTGGAGGCAGGGTCGTGGGGTGAAGCTTTCTTT; CDR3aa: CASSLEAGSWGEAFF
v_gene: TRBV27; d_gene: -; abundance: -; j_gene: TRBJ2-7; CDR3nt: TGTGCCAGCAGTTTAACGGTGACAGCTCACGAGCAGTACTTC; CDR3aa: CASSLTVTAHEQYF
v_gene: TRBV7-3; d_gene: TRBD2; abundance: -; j_gene: TRBJ2-3; CDR3nt: TGTGCCAGCAGTCCAGTGGTCTACGGGGGGGCCGATACGCAGTATTTT; CDR3aa: CASSPVVYGGADTQYF
v_gene: TRBV5-4; d_gene: TRBD1; abundance: -; j_gene: TRBJ2-1; CDR3nt: TGTGCCAGCAGCTTGACAGGGGGAAACGAGCAGTTCTTC; CDR3aa: CASSLTGGNEQFF
v_gene: TRBV5-3; d_gene: TRBD2; abundance: -; j_gene: TRBJ2-7; CDR3nt: TGTGCCAGAAGCTTGGTTCCAGGAGCGGGGGCCTACGAGCAGTACTTC; CDR3aa: CARSLVPGAGAYEQYF
v_gene: TRBV11-2; d_gene: -; abundance: few; j_gene: TRBJ2-7; CDR3nt: TGTGCCAGCAGCAGACGGACAGCATCCAACCACTACGAGCAGTACTTC; CDR3aa: CASSRRTASNHYEQYF
v_gene: TRBV19; d_gene: -; abundance: once; j_gene: TRBJ2-3; CDR3nt: TGTGCCAGTACCTATTCAACAGGATCCCCTAGCACAGATACGCAGTATTTT; CDR3aa: CASTYSTGSPSTDTQYF
v_gene: TRBV7-3; d_gene: -; abundance: -; j_gene: TRBJ2-3; CDR3nt: TGTGCCAGCAGCCAAGGGCACCTAGCGCCAGATACGCAGTATTTT; CDR3aa: CASSQGHLAPDTQYF
v_gene: TRBV18; d_gene: -; abundance: -; j_gene: TRBJ1-1; CDR3nt: TGTGCCAGCTCCAAAACCCCCGACACGAACACTGAAGCTTTCTTT; CDR3aa: CASSKTPDTNTEAFF
v_gene: TRBV10-2; d_gene: TRBD1; abundance: -; j_gene: TRBJ1-2; CDR3nt: TGCGCCAGCAGTGTGTTACAGGGGGATGGCTACACCTTC; CDR3aa: CASSVLQGDGYTF
v_gene: TRBV18; d_gene: TRBD1; abundance: -; j_gene: TRBJ1-2; CDR3nt: TGTGCCAGCTCTGAAGGGACAGGGTTTAGCTACACCTTC; CDR3aa: CASSEGTGFSYTF
v_gene: TRBV2; d_gene: TRBD2; abundance: -; j_gene: TRBJ2-7; CDR3nt: TGTGCCAGCAGTGCGCGGCCGGGGGGAGAGCAGTACTTC; CDR3aa: CASSARPGGEQYF
v_gene: TRBV29-1; d_gene: -; abundance: -; j_gene: TRBJ2-7; CDR3nt: TGCAGCGTTGACTACCGGGACGAGCAGTACTTC; CDR3aa: CSVDYRDEQYF
v_gene: TRBV4-2; d_gene: TRBD1; abundance: few; j_gene: TRBJ1-5; CDR3nt: TGTGCCAGCAGCCAAGCGACAGGGGGCAATCAGCCCCAGCATTTT; CDR3aa: CASSQATGGNQPQHF
v_gene: TRBV3-1/TRBV3-2; d_gene: TRBD2; abundance: -; j_gene: TRBJ2-5; CDR3nt: TGTGCCAGCAGCCCGGGGACTAGCGGTACTCAAGAGACCCAGTACTTC; CDR3aa: CASSPGTSGTQETQYF
v_gene: TRBV7-9; d_gene: TRBD2; abundance: once; j_gene: TRBJ2-3; CDR3nt: TGTGCCAGCAGCTACCCCTGGGGGCTAGCGGGGGAAGGAGATACGCAGTATTTT; CDR3aa: CASSYPWGLAGEGDTQYF
v_gene: TRBV27; d_gene: -; abundance: once; j_gene: TRBJ2-7; CDR3nt: TGTGCCAGCAGTTTATCTTCGGGAACAGGGACCTACGAGCAGTACTTC; CDR3aa: CASSLSSGTGTYEQYF
v_gene: TRBV6-5; d_gene: TRBD1; abundance: -; j_gene: TRBJ2-7; CDR3nt: TGTGCCAGCAGGGGCGACAGGGGTAGCTCCTACGAGCAGTACTTC; CDR3aa: CASRGDRGSSYEQYF
v_gene: TRBV9; d_gene: -; abundance: -; j_gene: TRBJ2-7; CDR3nt: TGTGCCAGCAGCGTAGCCGACGGGACCTACGAGCAGTACTTC; CDR3aa: CASSVADGTYEQYF
v_gene: TRBV29-1; d_gene: TRBD1; abundance: once; j_gene: TRBJ1-2; CDR3nt: TGCAGCGTTTCCCCCAGGGGGGATACGGATGGCTACACCTTC; CDR3aa: CSVSPRGDTDGYTF
v_gene: TRBV11-2; d_gene: -; abundance: -; j_gene: TRBJ1-3; CDR3nt: TGTGCCAGCAGCTTAGGGCCCGGGGGGCTTGGAAACACCATATATTTT; CDR3aa: CASSLGPGGLGNTIYF
v_gene: TRBV10-3; d_gene: TRBD1; abundance: -; j_gene: TRBJ1-1; CDR3nt: TGTGCCATCAGTGGCGGACAGGGAGAAGGAAACACTGAAGCTTTCTTT; CDR3aa: CAISGGQGEGNTEAFF
v_gene: TRBV5-1; d_gene: -; abundance: -; j_gene: TRBJ2-1; CDR3nt: TGCGCCAGCAGCTTGGTGAGGGGGATGGATGAGCAGTTCTTC; CDR3aa: CASSLVRGMDEQFF
v_gene: TRBV7-9; d_gene: -; abundance: -; j_gene: TRBJ2-7; CDR3nt: TGTGCCAGCAGCTTGCCCCCGGGACACGGAGACTACGAGCAGTACTTC; CDR3aa: CASSLPPGHGDYEQYF
v_gene: TRBV7-2; d_gene: TRBD1; abundance: -; j_gene: TRBJ1-5; CDR3nt: TGTGCCAGCAGCCCGAACAGGGGGGGTCAGCCCCAGCATTTT; CDR3aa: CASSPNRGGQPQHF
v_gene: TRBV12-3/TRBV12-4; d_gene: -; abundance: -; j_gene: TRBJ1-2; CDR3nt: TGTGCCAGCCGGCCTAGCAATACTTATGGCTACACCTTC; CDR3aa: CASRPSNTYGYTF
v_gene: TRBV7-9; d_gene: TRBD1; abundance: -; j_gene: TRBJ2-2; CDR3nt: TGTGCCAGCAGCACCCCCCTCAGGGGGTACACCGGGGAGCTGTTTTTT; CDR3aa: CASSTPLRGYTGELFF
v_gene: TRBV3-1/TRBV3-2; d_gene: -; abundance: -; j_gene: TRBJ2-7; CDR3nt: TGTGCCAGCAGCCAAGTACCAGCTAGCTTCTCCTACGAGCAGTACTTC; CDR3aa: CASSQVPASFSYEQYF
v_gene: TRBV6-5; d_gene: -; abundance: once; j_gene: TRBJ2-1; CDR3nt: TGTGCCAGCTCCTTAGGGGGTGAGCAGTTCTTC; CDR3aa: CASSLGGEQFF
v_gene: TRBV6-5; d_gene: -; abundance: -; j_gene: TRBJ2-5; CDR3nt: TGTGCCAGCAGTCCGAGCGATCTTAGGACCCAGTACTTC; CDR3aa: CASSPSDLRTQYF
v_gene: TRBV5-1; d_gene: TRBD2; abundance: -; j_gene: TRBJ2-2; CDR3nt: TGCGCCGCGGGGGGAGCGACCGGGGAGCTGTTTTTT; CDR3aa: CAAGGATGELFF
v_gene: TRBV30; d_gene: -; abundance: -; j_gene: TRBJ1-2; CDR3nt: TGTGCCCTGCCCCTGACCGGGAGGGGAGAGGGCTACACCTTC; CDR3aa: CALPLTGRGEGYTF
v_gene: TRBV18; d_gene: -; abundance: -; j_gene: TRBJ1-2; CDR3nt: TGTGCCAGCTCACCTACAGAGACTAACTATGGCTACACCTTC; CDR3aa: CASSPTETNYGYTF
v_gene: TRBV5-4; d_gene: TRBD2; abundance: -; j_gene: TRBJ2-5; CDR3nt: TGTGCCAGCAGCCCGGGGGGACTAGCGGGGGGCGGAGTTCAAGAGACCCAGTACTTC; CDR3aa: CASSPGGLAGGGVQETQYF
v_gene: TRBV9; d_gene: -; abundance: -; j_gene: TRBJ1-6; CDR3nt: TGTGCCAGCAGCGTATTCCCAGGGGTTTCACCCCTCCACTTT; CDR3aa: CASSVFPGVSPLHF
v_gene: TRBV25-1; d_gene: -; abundance: -; j_gene: TRBJ1-2; CDR3nt: TGTGCCAGCAGCAAAAGGGCCCCGGGGGATAACTATGGCTACACCTTC; CDR3aa: CASSKRAPGDNYGYTF
v_gene: TRBV5-6; d_gene: TRBD1; abundance: -; j_gene: TRBJ2-7; CDR3nt: TGTGCCAGCAGCAAGGGACAGGCCTACGAGCAGTACTTC; CDR3aa: CASSKGQAYEQYF
v_gene: TRBV19; d_gene: TRBD1; abundance: -; j_gene: TRBJ1-2; CDR3nt: TGTGCCAGTAGCACCACAGGGGTGGATGGCTACACCTTC; CDR3aa: CASSTTGVDGYTF
v_gene: TRBV7-9; d_gene: -; abundance: -; j_gene: TRBJ2-1; CDR3nt: TGTGCCAGCAGCTTAGCGACAGCTTACAATGAGCAGTTCTTC; CDR3aa: CASSLATAYNEQFF